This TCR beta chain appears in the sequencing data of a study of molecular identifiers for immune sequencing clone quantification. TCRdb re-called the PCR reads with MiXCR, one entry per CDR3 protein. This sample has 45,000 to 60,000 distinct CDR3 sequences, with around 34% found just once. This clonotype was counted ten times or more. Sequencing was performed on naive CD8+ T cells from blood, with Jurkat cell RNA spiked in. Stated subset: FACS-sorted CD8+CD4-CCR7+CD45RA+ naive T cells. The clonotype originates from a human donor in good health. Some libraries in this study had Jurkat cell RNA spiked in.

Here the CDR3 DNA reads TGTGCCAGCAGTTTGGGGGGCAAGTCTGAAGCTTTCTTT. This codes for CASSLGGKSEAFF. The chain joins TRBV27 to TRBJ1-1; weak D call: TRBD1 (6 bases). The CDR3 extends over 13 amino acids. The V and J ends lost 3 bases and 6 bases respectively, with 11 bases between them. Germline V gives CDR1 MNHEY, CDR2 SMNVEV (reference sequence).